One and the same sample provided the 3 T cell receptor beta chains below, sequenced in a study of blood T cell repertoires in COVID-19. Sequenced by immunoSEQ multiplex PCR; TCRdb stores in-frame clones only, minus some. The data show 400,000 or so clones, about 88% seen once. Source material: peripheral blood. These receptor sequences come from a woman aged 40-49 years with COVID-19, enrolled during active disease.

The J gene is TRBJ2-1, the V gene TRBV6-6, with 11 positions matching TRBD1. Germline V gives CDR1 MNHNY, CDR2 SVGAGI (reference sequence). With 3 bases clipped from V and 7 bases from J, the junction kept 5 bases outside the gene matches. This CDR3 contains 15 residues. The CDR3 spells CASSYTGTGGNEQFF. In nucleotides, the CDR3 is TGTGCCAGCAGTTATACCGGGACAGGGGGGAATGAGCAGTTCTTC.

The CDR3 region has the DNA TGTGCCAGCAGTGCCCGGTATGACAGGGGGAGGATAATGAACACTGAAGCTTTCTTT. As protein: CASSARYDRGRIMNTEAFF. J is TRBJ1-1 and V is TRBV6-2 or TRBV6-3, with 9 bases lining up with TRBD1. CDR1 is MNHEY, CDR2 SVGEGT, per germline. The CDR3 runs to 19 residues. V lost 5 bases and J lost 0; bases outside the gene matches: 16.

This sequence joins TRBV7-9 and TRBJ1-5; D is uncertain. From germline, CDR1 is SEHNR and CDR2 FQNEAQ (reference sequence). The V gene lost 5 bases and the J gene lost 2 bases, with 10 bases spanning the gap. The CDR3 loop spans 14 amino acids. CDR3 loop: CASSKGTGNQPQHF. As DNA, the CDR3 is TGTGCCAGCAGCAAAGGCACTGGCAATCAGCCCCAGCATTTT.